The clone carrying this TCR beta chain showed up just a few times. TCRdb recomputed calls from the RT-PCR reads with MiXCR, one row per CDR3 protein. The table includes roughly 940,000 distinct CDR3 sequences, about a sixth detected once. This specimen belongs to a study of patients and donors after allogeneic stem cell transplantation. V was pared by 0 bases and J by 6 bases, with 7 bases of the junction left unmatched. Per the germline V gene, CDR1 is DFQATT and CDR2 is SNEGSKA (reference sequence). The CDR3 has 15 residues. The sequenced material came from blood, either unsorted or a sorted T cell fraction (not recorded which). The clonotype comes from a human donor who was either an allogeneic HSCT recipient or a stem cell or donor lymphocyte infusion donor (not recorded which). It is not recorded whose cells these are; they may come from a transplant donor. The rearrangement joins TRBV20-1 to TRBJ2-1; 8 bases are shared with TRBD2. The CDR3 DNA follows: TGCAGTGCTAGAGACCCTGGGACTAGACCCAATGAGCAGTTCTTC. As protein: CSARDPGTRPNEQFF.